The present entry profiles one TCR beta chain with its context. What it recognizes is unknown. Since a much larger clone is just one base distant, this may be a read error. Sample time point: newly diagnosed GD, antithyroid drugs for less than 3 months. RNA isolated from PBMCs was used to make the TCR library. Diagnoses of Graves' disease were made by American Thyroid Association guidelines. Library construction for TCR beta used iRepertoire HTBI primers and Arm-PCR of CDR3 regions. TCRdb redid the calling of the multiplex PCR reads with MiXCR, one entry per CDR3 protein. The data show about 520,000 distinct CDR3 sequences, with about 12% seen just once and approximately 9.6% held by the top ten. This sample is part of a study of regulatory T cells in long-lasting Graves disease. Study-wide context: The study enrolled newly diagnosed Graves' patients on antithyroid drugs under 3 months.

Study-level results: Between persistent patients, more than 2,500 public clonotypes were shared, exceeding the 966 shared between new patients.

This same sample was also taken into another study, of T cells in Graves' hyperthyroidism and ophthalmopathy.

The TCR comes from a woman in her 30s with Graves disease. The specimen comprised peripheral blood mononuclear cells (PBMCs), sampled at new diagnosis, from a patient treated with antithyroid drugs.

Here the CDR3 DNA reads TGTGCCAGTAGTAGCGGGAGAGCTCGGAGTGACTACGAGCAGTACTTC. Its translation: CASSSGRARSDYEQYF. The rearrangement links TRBV19 to TRBJ2-7, with 7 bases identical to TRBD2. Trimming cost V 4 bases and J 3 bases; bases outside gene matches: 12. The length of the CDR3 is 16 residues. The V gene's germline CDR1 is LNHDA and CDR2 SQIVND (reference sequence).